Reported below is one TCR beta chain. The antigen remains undetermined. Germline V gene sequence: CDR1 LNHDA, CDR2 SQIVND (reference sequence). V was trimmed by 6 bases and J by 4 bases, leaving 15 bases between them. The CDR3 sequence is 14 residues long. The sample originates from a study of memory CD4+ T cells and cytomegalovirus serostatus. As for the study in general: Donors were healthy Belgian adults, 9 or 10 CMV seropositive and roughly 25 seronegative. Regarding the study as a whole: Suggested: most of the CMV-linked TCR signature lies in CD4+ memory cells. Repertoires predicted CMV serostatus with median bootstrapped AUC of roughly 0.96.

The sort gate was single viable CD3+CD4+CD8-CD45RO+ cells for memory CD4+ T cells. Here immunoSEQ multiplex PCR was the method, and the copy in TCRdb shows in-frame clones only, minus some. Among 54,000 or so clones, around 80% were seen once, and the ten largest hold 1% to 1.2%. The source material was memory CD4+ T cells from blood. The chain combines TRBV19 with TRBJ1-2, with a tentative D call TRBD1 (6 bases). The clonotype comes from an adult in good health and CMV-seronegative. The CDR3 protein is CASRRDISSYGYTF. The CDR3 coding sequence is TGTGCCAGTAGACGGGACATCTCATCCTATGGCTACACCTTC. Supplemented by reference TRBV19 and TRBJ1-2, the full variable domain reads DGGITQSPKYLFRKEGQNVTLSCEQNLNHDAMYWYRQDPGQGLRLIYYSQIVNDFQKGDIAEGYSVSREKKESFPLTVTSAQKNPTAFYLCASRRDISSYGYTFGSGTRLTVV.